This T cell receptor beta chain was captured in a study of cytomegalovirus exposure and HLA in healthy donors. This PCR relied on a set of 60 Vbeta primers and 13 Jbeta primers. Method: immunoSEQ multiplex PCR; TCRdb's copy keeps in-frame clones and lacks some. Seen in this sample are 190,000 or so clones; the ten most common clones hold 0.65% to 0.75%. Overall study results and limits: In a later analysis, TCR association rates varied by HLA locus: DRB1 most, HLA-C fewest.

This CDR3 has 15 amino acids. Germline loops: CDR1 MNHEY, CDR2 SVGAGI. The germline V and J ends were trimmed by 6 bases and 5 bases, with 19 bases remaining between them. With respect to this clone: Its antigen is unidentified.

The TCR sequence derives from a boy aged 10-17 years in good health and CMV-seronegative. The chain links TRBV6-5 to TRBJ2-5; D perhaps matches TRBD1 (6 bases). The sample taken for sequencing was PBMCs. The CDR3 bases are TGTGCCAGCAGGAACCATCAGGGGTGGGACGAGACCCAGTACTTC. This translates into CASRNHQGWDETQYF.